This T cell receptor beta chain derives from a study of response to subunit inactivated influenza vaccine. Germline loops: CDR1 SGHRS, CDR2 YFSETQ. The J segment lost 2 bases and the V segment lost 5 bases, leaving 21 bases of the junction unmatched. The CDR3 length is 19 residues. TCRdb fed the RT-PCR reads into MiXCR, producing one record per CDR3 protein. The table shows more than 400,000 distinct CDR3 sequences, with 7.2% occurring only once. In this sample, this clonotype turned up many times. The chain combines TRBV5-1 with TRBJ1-1, with TRBD1 identical over 7 bases. The sequenced sample was PBMCs from blood, obtained about 24 months after vaccination. This sequence was found in a man aged 50 to 69 who received an inactivated influenza vaccine. CDR3 sequence: CASRSRVGQALRTNTEAFF. CDR3 nucleotides: TGCGCCAGCAGATCCCGGGTAGGACAGGCTTTAAGAACCAACACTGAAGCTTTCTTT. Together with reference TRBV5-1 and TRBJ1-1, the CDR3 gives the full variable domain: KAGVTQTPRYLIKTRGQQVTLSCSPISGHRSVSWYQQTPGQGLQFLFEYFSETQRNKGNFPGRFSGRQFSNSRSEMNVSTLELGDSALYLCASRSRVGQALRTNTEAFFGQGTRLTVV.